Following are 9 T cell receptor beta chains from one sample sequenced in a study of blood T cell repertoires in COVID-19 (dated by TCRdb to 2018 to 2021). Library method: the immunoSEQ multiplex PCR assay. Held by TCRdb, this immuneACCESS table contains in-frame sequences only and omits some clones. Under half of the omission traces to an unresolved V gene where checked; the cause of the rest is unknown. Counted in this sample were 310,000 or so clones; 80% to 90% of them appeared once. Of the sample, about 8.9% falls within the top ten clones. Sequencing was carried out using PBMCs or T cells enriched from blood (not recorded which). These receptors were collected from a woman younger than 35 who had recovered from COVID-19.

This clone was seen only once. The rearrangement uses TRBV27 and TRBJ1-5, with 7 bases that match TRBD1. With 6 bases clipped from V and 4 bases from J, the junction kept 3 bases outside the gene matches. The CDR3 loop spans 13 amino acids. CDR1 MNHEY and CDR2 SMNVEV come from the germline V gene (reference sequence). The CDR3 region is CASRTGINQPQHF. The CDR3 DNA sequence: TGTGCCAGCAGGACAGGGATTAATCAGCCCCAGCATTTT.

This chain joins TRBV7-2 and TRBJ2-2, with a possible D match to TRBD1 (5 bases). The CDR3 loop spans 13 amino acids. Trimming left V 5 bases short and J 5 bases short, with 9 bases between. Per germline, CDR1 SGHTA and CDR2 FQGNSA. The CDR3 DNA follows: TGTGCCAGCAGCATGACAGTTACCGGGGAGCTGTTTTTT. Its protein product is CASSMTVTGELFF.

V usage is TRBV19 and J usage is TRBJ2-1; TRBD2 might be the D (5 bases). The ends were cut back, 5 bases at V and 6 bases at J, with 20 bases in the middle. Germline V CDR1 and CDR2: LNHDA, SQIVND (reference sequence). The CDR3 loop spans 16 amino acids. This chain's CDR3 is CASSFPDYHDINEQFF. CDR3 coding DNA: TGTGCCAGTAGTTTCCCCGACTACCACGATATCAATGAGCAGTTCTTC.

The V call is TRBV29-1, the J call TRBJ1-2, with D maybe TRBD1 (6 bases). Trimming removed 3 bases from V and 8 bases from J, with 13 bases in between. There are 12 residues in the CDR3. Germline loops: CDR1 SQVTM, CDR2 ANQGSEA. The DNA for the CDR3 is TGCAGCGTTGATCAGGGGCAAAGCGGCTACACCTTC. It is translated as CSVDQGQSGYTF.

This clone was detected once. V and J are TRBV3-1 (or the pseudogene TRBV3-2) and TRBJ1-1; tentative D call: TRBD1 (6 bases). V lost 4 bases, J lost 11 bases, and 14 bases lay in between. This CDR3 is 12 amino acids long. Germline lookup yields CDR1 LGHDT and CDR2 YNNKEL (reference sequence). The CDR3 DNA sequence: TGTGCCAGCAGCCTCCAACAGGGTCGGGCTTTCTTT. Translated, it gives CASSLQQGRAFF.

This sequence joins TRBV23-1 and TRBJ2-3, with TRBD2 matching over 13 bases. TRBV23-1 is given ORF status, its function remaining uncertain. V gave up 4 bases and J gave up 5 bases; unmatched junction bases: 9. The CDR3 runs to 17 residues. The CDR3: CASSPKETSGRRDTQYF. Here the CDR3 DNA reads TGCGCCAGCAGTCCAAAAGAGACTAGCGGGAGGCGAGATACGCAGTATTTT.

The J gene is TRBJ2-3, the V gene TRBV28; D remains ambiguous. Trimming removed 7 bases at V and 2 bases at J, with 19 bases between. CDR1 MDHEN and CDR2 SYDVKM come from the germline V gene. This CDR3 comprises 16 residues. The CDR3 sequence: CASNLRKDWITDTQYF. In DNA form, the CDR3 reads TGTGCCAGCAATTTGCGAAAAGACTGGATCACAGATACGCAGTATTTT.

This chain links TRBV7-3 with TRBJ2-1; 9 bases agree with TRBD2. J gave up 6 bases and V 0 bases, and 0 bases lay outside the gene matches. The germline gives CDR1 SGHTA, CDR2 FQGTGA. This CDR3 region has 14 residues. CDR3 nucleotides: TGTGCCAGCAGCTTAACGGGACTAGCCAATGAGCAGTTCTTC. Translation: CASSLTGLANEQFF.

This clone was seen a handful of times. The chain joins TRBV9 to TRBJ2-6; 11 nucleotides line up with TRBD2. The V segment lost 6 bases and the J segment 0 bases; nucleotides outside the gene matches: 5. Germline CDR1 and CDR2: SGDLS and YYNGEE. This CDR3 contains 17 residues. CDR3 in amino acids: CASTTSGVYSGANVLTF. CDR3 DNA: TGTGCCAGCACGACTAGCGGGGTATACTCTGGGGCCAACGTCCTGACTTTC. Full variable domain (rest looked up from reference TRBV9 and TRBJ2-6): DSGVTQTPKHLITATGQRVTLRCSPRSGDLSVYWYQQSLDQGLQFLIQYYNGEERAKGNILERFSAQQFPDLHSELNLSSLELGDSALYFCASTTSGVYSGANVLTFGAGSRLTVL.